This TCR beta chain was profiled in a study of T cell clusters in autoimmune cytopenias. Study background: TRB sequencing had a median 51,575 reads and about 2,500 distinct clonotypes per sample.

Germline lookup yields CDR1 SGHAT and CDR2 FQDESV (reference sequence). The CDR3 has 16 residues. The study's findings and limits: Primary autoimmune cytopenia patients seemingly lacked the physiological T cell clusters found in healthy donors. TRB repertoire shifts in secondary cytopenia and chronic lymphocytic leukemia mostly reflected lymphoma, not autoimmunity. A dominant lymphoma-associated repertoire apparently masked the cluster-lack signature in secondary cytopenia versus chronic lymphocytic leukemia.

TRB amplification used 250 ng of peripheral blood genomic DNA. This clonotype counts as medium-sized by frequency. What it recognizes is unknown. TRB was amplified by touch-down multiplex PCR, primer pools A and B combined. TCRdb derives one entry per CDR3 protein from the multiplex PCR reads, leaving out DNA. Its clone listing holds approximately 4,800 distinct CDR3 sequences. The sequence derives from a human donor with an autoimmune cytopenia or autoimmune hepatitis (not recorded which). Sequenced material: peripheral blood. The chain employs TRBV11-1 and TRBJ2-5; checking the TCRdb D call of TRBD2 is not possible without DNA. The CDR3 is CASSLSSGRLQETQYF.